The next 9 T cell receptor beta chains were all read from a single sample in a study of Ad26.COV2.S vaccination and SARS-CoV-2 variants. TCRdb's table, derived via immunoSEQ multiplex PCR, lists solely in-frame clones and lacks some. The sample has some 480,000 clones; approximately 90% are singletons. The treatment denotes: roughly 20 received Ad26.COV2.S at low or high dose, single or two shots; about 5 received placebo; per-sample allocation not given. Sample collection was performed on day 63 after the first vaccine or placebo injection. The specimen was peripheral blood, collected in a trial of Ad26.COV2.S vaccine versus placebo. The receptors come from a person aged 18-60 years who received the Ad26.COV2.S COVID-19 vaccine or a placebo.

V gene TRBV29-1 combines with J gene TRBJ2-1; 9 bases agree with TRBD2. This CDR3 has 13 amino acids. Per the germline V gene, CDR1 is SQVTM and CDR2 is ANQGSEA. V shed 7 bases, J shed 5 bases, and the junction held 6 bases outside the gene matches. The CDR3 reads CSASGRRHNEQFF. In DNA form, the CDR3 reads TGCAGCGCAAGCGGGAGGCGTCACAATGAGCAGTTCTTC.

The chain joins TRBV23-1 to TRBJ2-1; 8 bases map to TRBD2. TRBV23-1 is identified as an open reading frame with a role that is uncertain. The CDR3 is 19 amino acids. The J segment lost 6 bases and the V segment lost 4 bases, leaving 20 bases of the junction unmatched. The CDR3, as DNA: TGCGCCAGCAGTCGGAGGAGGCCAGGGAGCGGGAGTGGGAGCAATGAGCAGTTCTTC. As protein: CASSRRRPGSGSGSNEQFF.

The genes are TRBV2 and TRBJ1-2; the D is unclear. V was pared by 7 bases and J by 8 bases, with 14 bases between. From germline, CDR1 is SNHLY and CDR2 FYNNEI. This CDR3 comprises 12 residues. CDR3 sequence (DNA): TGTGCCAGCACGAGGTTCCTTGAGGGCTACACCTTC. Translated: CASTRFLEGYTF.

The J gene is TRBJ1-2, the V gene TRBV28, with D possibly TRBD1 on 6 matching bases. The germline V and J ends were trimmed by 6 bases and 6 bases, with 17 bases remaining between them. This CDR3 spans 14 amino acids. Germline V gene lookup returns CDR1 MDHEN and CDR2 SYDVKM. The CDR3 is CASRRVGGADGYTF. The CDR3 nucleotides read TGTGCCAGCAGGAGAGTCGGGGGCGCGGATGGCTACACCTTC.

The rearrangement joins TRBV12-5 to TRBJ1-1, with D perhaps TRBD1 (5 bases). CDR1 is LGHNT, CDR2 FRNRAP, per germline. This CDR3 comprises 16 residues. Trimming took 2 bases from V and 1 from J, leaving 14 bases between them. CDR3 loop: CASGLPWGGRNTEAFF. CDR3 DNA: TGTGCTAGTGGTTTGCCCTGGGGGGGGAGGAACACTGAAGCTTTCTTT. The variable domain in full, with the rest retrieved from reference TRBV12-5 and TRBJ1-1, is DARVTQTPRHKVTEMGQEVTMRCQPILGHNTVFWYRQTMMQGLELLAYFRNRAPLDDSGMPKDRFSAEMPDATLATLKIQPSEPRDSAVYFCASGLPWGGRNTEAFFGQGTRLTVV.

The V call is TRBV28, the J call TRBJ2-1; D unclear. The V end was cut by 2 bases, the J end by 4 bases, with 9 bases between. Germline lookup yields CDR1 MDHEN and CDR2 SYDVKM. CDR3 length: 14 residues. The CDR3 coding sequence is TGTGCCAGCAGTTTAATTTCGGTTTACAATGAGCAGTTCTTC. It specifies CASSLISVYNEQFF. The complete variable domain, with remaining parts taken from reference TRBV28 and TRBJ2-1, reads DVKVTQSSRYLVKRTGEKVFLECVQDMDHENMFWYRQDPGLGLRLIYFSYDVKMKEKGDIPEGYSVSREKKERFSLILESASTNQTSMYLCASSLISVYNEQFFGPGTRLTVL.

The rearrangement uses TRBV30 and TRBJ2-7; TRBD1 matches 8 bases. The CDR3 loop spans 14 amino acids. Germline V gene data show CDR1 as GTSNPN and CDR2 as SVGIG (reference sequence). V was pared by 1 base and J by 0 bases, with 2 bases of the junction left unmatched. CDR3 nucleotides: TGTGCCTGGAGTGGGACAGGGAGCTCCTACGAGCAGTACTTC. Protein sequence: CAWSGTGSSYEQYF.

The rearrangement uses TRBV19 and TRBJ1-4, with D unresolved. The ends were cut back, 10 bases at V and 5 bases at J, with 11 bases in the middle. CDR3 length equals 12 residues. CDR1 and CDR2 from the germline V gene are LNHDA and SQIVND (reference sequence). CDR3 DNA sequence: TGTGCCACCCGTCGACCAAATGAAAAACTGTTTTTT. This sequence encodes CATRRPNEKLFF.

The genes are TRBV10-3 and TRBJ2-1; D ambiguous. V shed 3 bases and J shed 7 bases, with 13 bases lying between them. The CDR3 has 14 amino acids. The germline V gene encodes CDR1 ENHRY and CDR2 SYGVKD. CDR3 coding DNA: TGTGCCATCAGTGACGGCCCATCATTTAATGAGCAGTTCTTC. It is translated as CAISDGPSFNEQFF.